These 29 T cell receptor beta chains came from one sample sequenced in a study of blood T cell repertoires in COVID-19. Profiled with immunoSEQ multiplex PCR; TCRdb holds only in-frame clones, not every one. The sample has 94,000 or so clones, 65% to 90% seen once. Sequences were obtained from peripheral blood. These TCRs come from a man aged 55 to 70 with acute or convalescent COVID-19.

The rearrangement links TRBV5-1 to TRBJ2-7; possible D gene TRBD2, 5 bases. V lost 0 bases, J lost 5 bases, and 12 bases lay in between. The CDR3 runs 14 residues. Germline-derived CDR1 and CDR2 are SGHRS and YFSETQ. In DNA form, the CDR3 reads TGCGCCAGCAGCTTGGTGGGAGCTCCGGACGAGCAGTACGTC. It translates to CASSLVGAPDEQYV.

The chain recombines TRBV4-1 with TRBJ2-1, with 15 bases that match TRBD2. The J segment lost 5 bases and the V segment lost 3 bases, leaving 5 bases of the junction unmatched. Germline CDR1 MGHRA, CDR2 YSYEKL. The length of the CDR3 is 17 residues. CDR3 nucleotide sequence: TGCGCCAGCAGCCATGGACTAGCGGGGGGGACGAACAATGAGCAGTTCTTC. Protein product: CASSHGLAGGTNNEQFF.

This chain links TRBV28 with TRBJ2-3; D perhaps matches TRBD2 (6 bases). The CDR3 totals 14 residues. Trimming took off 4 bases at V and 1 base at J, with 9 bases between the two ends. CDR1 and CDR2 from the germline V gene are MDHEN and SYDVKM. CDR3 protein: CASSSGTGTDTQYF. CDR3 bases: TGTGCCAGCAGTTCCGGGACTGGCACAGATACGCAGTATTTT.

The genes are TRBV7-9 and TRBJ2-3; 9 bases fit TRBD1. The V gene end was trimmed by 5 bases and the J gene end by 3 bases; junction bases not matched to a gene: 6. The CDR3 extends over 15 amino acids. The V gene's germline CDR1 is SEHNR and CDR2 FQNEAQ (reference sequence). The CDR3 DNA sequence: TGTGCCAGCAGCAACGACAGGGGGTTAACAGATACGCAGTATTTT. As protein: CASSNDRGLTDTQYF.

J is TRBJ1-5 and V is TRBV6-6; 11 bases agree with TRBD1. In germline, CDR1 is MNHNY, CDR2 SVGAGI (reference sequence). CDR3 length equals 16 residues. The trim removed 0 bases at V and 7 bases at J, leaving 5 bases unmatched. CDR3 residues: CASSYSDRGPYQPQHF. The CDR3 DNA follows: TGTGCCAGCAGTTACTCGGACAGGGGGCCCTACCAGCCCCAGCATTTT.

The chain has TRBV7-2 and TRBJ2-3; 8 bases fit TRBD2. The CDR3 is made up of 15 amino acids. The germline gives CDR1 SGHTA, CDR2 FQGNSA. Germline trimming cut 1 base from V and 4 bases from J; bases unmatched to any gene: 4. The CDR3 region is CASSLGGLAPDTQYF. In nucleotides, the CDR3 is TGTGCCAGCAGCTTAGGAGGACTAGCCCCAGATACGCAGTATTTT.

This chain joins TRBV27 and TRBJ1-2; D perhaps matches TRBD1 (6 bases). This CDR3 contains 16 residues. The germline V gene encodes CDR1 MNHEY and CDR2 SMNVEV (reference sequence). The V end was cut by 5 bases, the J end by 5 bases, with 21 bases between. The CDR3: CASSPRRGGNRYGYTF. The CDR3 DNA follows: TGTGCCAGCAGTCCCCGGAGGGGGGGCAATAGATATGGCTACACCTTC.

V and J are TRBV19 and TRBJ1-4; D uncertain. With 7 bases removed from V and 2 bases from J, the gap between germline ends came to 8 bases. Germline loops: CDR1 LNHDA, CDR2 SQIVND (reference sequence). The length of the CDR3 is 13 residues. In nucleotides, the CDR3 is TGTGCCAGTATTGGCAGGACTAATGAAAAACTGTTTTTT. The encoded protein is CASIGRTNEKLFF.

V gene TRBV6-5 combines with J gene TRBJ1-1; D may be TRBD1 (5 bases). V shed 10 bases and J shed 1 base, with 13 bases lying between them. There are 13 residues in the CDR3. Germline CDR1 is MNHEY and CDR2 is SVGAGI. CDR3 amino acids: CATQVWENTEAFF. The CDR3 region has the DNA TGTGCCACACAGGTCTGGGAGAACACTGAAGCTTTCTTT.

The rearrangement links TRBV7-9 to TRBJ1-2, with TRBD1 identical over 9 bases. V trimming: 5 bases; J trimming: 6 bases; junction bases outside the gene matches: 10. From germline, CDR1 is SEHNR and CDR2 FQNEAQ (reference sequence). The CDR3 consists of 15 residues. The CDR3 DNA reads as TGTGCCAGCAGCCCCCGGGGACAGGGAGGGCATGGCTACACCTTC. Protein sequence: CASSPRGQGGHGYTF.

The chain recombines TRBV2 with TRBJ1-5, with D hard to call. This CDR3 region has 14 residues. Germline-derived CDR1 and CDR2 are SNHLY and FYNNEI. Trimming left V 6 bases short and J 7 bases short, with 16 bases between. CDR3 bases: TGTGCCAGCAGATATGAAGCGGGAAGCCAGCCCCAGCATTTT. Its translation: CASRYEAGSQPQHF.

The rearrangement joins TRBV6-1 to TRBJ1-5; maybe TRBD1 (5 bases). The CDR3 is 18 amino acids. Germline CDR1 MNHNS, CDR2 SASEGT. V was pared by 1 base and J by 7 bases, with 23 bases between. This chain's CDR3 is CASSEGRGGRGTWQPQHF. The CDR3 nucleotides read TGTGCCAGCAGTGAAGGCCGAGGAGGGCGGGGGACCTGGCAGCCCCAGCATTTT.

This sequence joins TRBV28 and TRBJ1-1; maybe TRBD1 (6 bases). The CDR3 is made up of 18 amino acids. Germline loops: CDR1 MDHEN, CDR2 SYDVKM. Trimming took off 2 bases at V and 0 bases at J, with 19 bases between the two ends. CDR3 in DNA: TGTGCCAGCAGTTTAACAGCTATGACAGGACGACTGAACACTGAAGCTTTCTTT. Its translation: CASSLTAMTGRLNTEAFF.

This clone has only a few counts. CDR3 nucleotides: TGTGCCAGCAGCTTGGACACCGGAGGTCTCCTCCACTTT. This translates into CASSLDTGGLLHF. The V call is TRBV5-6, the J call TRBJ1-6; D gene unclear. Germline values: CDR1 SGHDT, CDR2 YYEEEE. The CDR3 is made up of 13 amino acids. V lost 0 bases and J lost 15, with 13 bases in between.

This clone was recorded many times. CDR3 sequence reads: CASGGLSETQYF. The CDR3, as DNA: TGTGCCAGCGGAGGGTTATCTGAGACCCAGTACTTC. The chain couples TRBV7-9 to TRBJ2-5; a weak D match, TRBD2 (6 bases). V was pared by 8 bases and J by 5 bases, with 12 bases between. This CDR3 has 12 residues. In germline, CDR1 is SEHNR, CDR2 FQNEAQ (reference sequence).

This chain joins TRBV5-1 and TRBJ2-4, with TRBD1 identical over 10 bases. The CDR3 runs 15 residues. The V gene's germline CDR1 is SGHRS and CDR2 YFSETQ. V lost 0 bases and J lost 7; bases outside the gene matches: 4. The CDR3 is CASSLGQGATNIQYF. The CDR3 DNA reads as TGCGCCAGCAGCTTGGGACAGGGGGCTACCAACATTCAGTACTTC.

The sample holds one count of this clone. V is TRBV6-2 or TRBV6-3 and J is TRBJ2-6, with no clear D. Trimming shortened V by 5 bases and J by 4 bases, and 3 bases separated the two germline ends. This CDR3 is built from 12 residues. Germline CDR1 MNHEY, CDR2 SVGEGT. CDR3 sequence reads: CASSTGANVLTF. Written as DNA, the CDR3 is TGTGCCAGCAGTACAGGGGCCAACGTCCTGACTTTC.

The genes are TRBV28 and TRBJ1-5; 7 nucleotides line up with TRBD1. Unmatched junction bases numbered 8, after V lost 6 bases and J lost 0 bases. The CDR3 totals 16 residues. Germline V gene sequence: CDR1 MDHEN, CDR2 SYDVKM. CDR3 protein: CASSYKGTASNQPQHF. CDR3 in DNA: TGTGCCAGCAGCTATAAGGGGACAGCTAGCAATCAGCCCCAGCATTTT.

The chain recombines TRBV27 with TRBJ1-5; D remains unclear. Trimming removed 6 bases from V and 0 bases from J, with 9 bases in between. Germline loops: CDR1 MNHEY, CDR2 SMNVEV (reference sequence). The CDR3 covers 14 residues. The CDR3: CASRRLNSNQPQHF. The CDR3 nucleotides are TGTGCCAGCAGGAGACTGAATAGCAATCAGCCCCAGCATTTT.

The chain carries TRBV19 and TRBJ1-2; 8 bases match TRBD1. The CDR3 extends over 15 amino acids. V was clipped by 6 bases and J by 4 bases; unmatched bases: 10. Germline V gene sequence: CDR1 LNHDA, CDR2 SQIVND (reference sequence). The CDR3 is CASSLTRQGIYGYTF. In DNA, the CDR3 is TGTGCCAGTAGCCTCACCCGACAGGGGATCTATGGCTACACCTTC.

The chain is built from TRBV28 and TRBJ2-7, with 10 positions matching TRBD2. Looked up from germline, CDR1 is MDHEN and CDR2 is SYDVKM. The CDR3 length is 16 residues. Unmatched junction bases numbered 10, after V lost 3 bases and J lost 5 bases. The CDR3 sequence is CASSFRSAGGLNEQYF. CDR3 nucleotides: TGTGCCAGCAGTTTTCGGTCAGCGGGGGGGCTTAACGAGCAGTACTTC.

This clone was counted a single time. The rearrangement joins TRBV2 to TRBJ1-5; 7 positions agree with TRBD1. The CDR3 loop spans 16 amino acids. Trimming removed 5 bases from V and 4 bases from J; junction bases left unmatched: 11. Germline CDR1 and CDR2: SNHLY and FYNNEI. The DNA of the CDR3 is TGTGCCAGCAGTCTTGGCTTGCGGGACAGAAATCAGCCCCAGCATTTT. It is translated as CASSLGLRDRNQPQHF.

This chain links TRBV7-3 with TRBJ2-2; D is perhaps TRBD1 (5 bases). Germline CDR1 reads SGHTA; CDR2 reads FQGTGA. This CDR3 region has 16 residues. The V end lost 1 base, the J end lost 1 base, and 10 bases lay between the germline ends. This CDR3 reads CASSLMGPQNTGELFF. DNA of the CDR3: TGTGCCAGCAGCTTAATGGGGCCCCAGAACACCGGGGAGCTGTTTTTT. The full variable domain, completed using reference TRBV7-3 and TRBJ2-2, is GAGVSQTPSNKVTEKGKYVELRCDPISGHTALYWYRQSLGQGPEFLIYFQGTGAADDSGLPNDRFFAVRPEGSVSTLKIQRTERGDSAVYLCASSLMGPQNTGELFFGEGSRLTVL.

V usage is TRBV5-1 and J usage is TRBJ2-2, with a weak D call TRBD1 (6 bases). This CDR3 contains 15 residues. The V end lost 4 bases, the J end lost 2 bases, and 12 bases lay between the germline ends. CDR1 is SGHRS and CDR2 is YFSETQ in the germline V gene. This chain's CDR3 is CASSEGQLNTGELFF. CDR3 DNA sequence: TGCGCCAGCAGCGAAGGACAGCTAAACACCGGGGAGCTGTTTTTT.

A few counts support this clone. This sequence joins TRBV10-1 and TRBJ2-7; no firm D call. This CDR3 contains 16 residues. Per the germline V gene, CDR1 is WNHNN and CDR2 is SYGVQD (reference sequence). The germline V and J ends were trimmed by 6 bases and 2 bases, with 20 bases remaining between them. The CDR3 nucleotides read TGCGCCAGCAGAGCCGCCCAGCGTGGCAAGGCCTACGAGCAGTACTTC. Its protein product is CASRAAQRGKAYEQYF.

V gene TRBV29-1 combines with J gene TRBJ2-3, with 10 bases identical to TRBD2. The V and J ends lost 2 bases and 5 bases, in that order; junction bases with no gene match: 10. This CDR3 has 16 residues. Germline V gene data show CDR1 as SQVTM and CDR2 as ANQGSEA. The DNA of the CDR3 is TGCAGCGTTGAATTCCTCCTAGCGGGGGATGAAGATACGCAGTATTTT. This codes for CSVEFLLAGDEDTQYF.

The genes are TRBV3-1 (or the pseudogene TRBV3-2) and TRBJ1-3, with D possibly TRBD1 on 6 matching bases. CDR1 and CDR2 from the germline V gene are LGHDT and YNNKEL (reference sequence). The CDR3 covers 16 residues. Trimming left V 4 bases short and J 7 bases short, with 20 bases between. DNA of the CDR3: TGTGCCAGCAGCCGAGACTTGACAGGAAGGAGGAACACCATATATTTT. It specifies CASSRDLTGRRNTIYF.

The chain carries TRBV6-2 or TRBV6-3 and TRBJ2-7, with 8 bases identical to TRBD1. With 2 bases clipped from V and 3 bases from J, the junction kept 3 bases outside the gene matches. Germline CDR1 is MNHEY and CDR2 is SVGEGT. This CDR3 comprises 14 residues. The CDR3 nucleotides are TGTGCCAGCAGTTACGGGACAGGAAACTACGAGCAGTACGTC. Protein: CASSYGTGNYEQYV.

The genes are TRBV2 and TRBJ1-6; 9 bases agree with TRBD1. The CDR3 covers 15 residues. V lost 6 bases and J lost 7; bases outside the gene matches: 7. Per germline, CDR1 SNHLY and CDR2 FYNNEI. The CDR3 DNA is TGTGCCAGCAGCAACCAGGGACAGGGAAATTCACCCCTCCACTTT. This sequence encodes CASSNQGQGNSPLHF. The whole variable domain, filled in from reference TRBV2 and TRBJ1-6, reads EPEVTQTPSHQVTQMGQEVILRCVPISNHLYFYWYRQILGQKVEFLVSFYNNEISEKSEIFDDQFSVERPDGSNFTLKIRSTKLEDSAMYFCASSNQGQGNSPLHFGNGTRLTVT.